This TCR beta chain emerged from a study of control samples from healthy donors and cancer patients. V was clipped by 8 bases and J by 6 bases, with 11 bases between them. Germline CDR1 and CDR2: MNHNY and SVGAGI (reference sequence). This CDR3 spans 12 amino acids. The table came from immunoSEQ multiplex PCR; TCRdb's copy has only in-frame clones and leaves some out. The table includes some 140,000 clones, under 90% detected once. The chain couples TRBV6-6 to TRBJ2-1; no clear D gene. The source of this sequence is a man over 45 with head and neck cancer. The sequencing input was PBMCs. As DNA, the CDR3 is TGTGCCAGCGAGTCCTTTTTCAATGAGCAGTTCTTC. Its translation: CASESFFNEQFF.